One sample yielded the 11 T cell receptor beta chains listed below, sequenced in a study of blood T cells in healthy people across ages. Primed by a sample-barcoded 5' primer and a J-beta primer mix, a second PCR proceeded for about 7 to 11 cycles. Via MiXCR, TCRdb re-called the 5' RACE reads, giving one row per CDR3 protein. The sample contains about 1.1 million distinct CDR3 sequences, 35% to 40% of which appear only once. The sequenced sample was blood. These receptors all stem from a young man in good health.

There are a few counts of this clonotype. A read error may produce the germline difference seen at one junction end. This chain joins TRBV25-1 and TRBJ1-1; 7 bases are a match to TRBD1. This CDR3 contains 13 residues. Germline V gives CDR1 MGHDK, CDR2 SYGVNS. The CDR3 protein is CAGSERGHTEAFF. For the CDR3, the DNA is TGTGCCGGCAGTGAGAGGGGGCACACTGAAGCTTTCTTT. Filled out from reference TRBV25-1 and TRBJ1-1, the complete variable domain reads EADIYQTPRYLVIGTGKKITLECSQTMGHDKMYWYQQDPGMELHLIHYSYGVNSTEKGDLSSESTVSRIRTEHFPLTLESARPSHTSQYLCAGSERGHTEAFFGQGTRLTVV.

CDR3 residues: CASSLRAEMGNEQFF. The CDR3 nucleotides are TGCGCCAGCAGCCTCAGGGCCGAGATGGGCAATGAGCAGTTCTTC. The chain couples TRBV4-3 to TRBJ2-1, with D possibly being TRBD1 (5 bases). Trimming left V 4 bases short and J 6 bases short, with 16 bases between. The CDR3 spans 15 residues. Germline V gene lookup returns CDR1 LGHNA and CDR2 YSLEER.

CDR3 protein: CASSQRIQGSSTDTQYF. The CDR3 region has the DNA TGTGCCAGCAGCCAAAGGATCCAGGGGAGTAGTACAGATACGCAGTATTTT. The V gene is TRBV3-1, the J gene TRBJ2-3; maybe TRBD1 (6 bases). Germline values: CDR1 LGHDT, CDR2 YNNKEL (reference sequence). CDR3 length: 17 amino acids. Trimming took off 2 bases at V and 3 bases at J, with 18 bases between the two ends.

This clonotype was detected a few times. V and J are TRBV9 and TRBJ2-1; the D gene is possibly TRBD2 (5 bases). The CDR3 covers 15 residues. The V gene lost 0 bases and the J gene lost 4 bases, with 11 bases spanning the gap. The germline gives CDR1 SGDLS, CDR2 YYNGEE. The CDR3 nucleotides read TGTGCCAGCAGCGTAGGTCTAGCACCATACAATGAGCAGTTCTTC. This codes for CASSVGLAPYNEQFF.

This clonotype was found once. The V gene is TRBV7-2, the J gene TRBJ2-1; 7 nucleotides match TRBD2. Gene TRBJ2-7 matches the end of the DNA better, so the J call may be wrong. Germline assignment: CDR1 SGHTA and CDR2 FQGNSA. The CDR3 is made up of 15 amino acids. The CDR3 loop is CASSWGGVPYNEQYF. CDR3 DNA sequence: TGTGCCAGCAGTTGGGGGGGGGTCCCTTACAATGAGCAGTACTTC.

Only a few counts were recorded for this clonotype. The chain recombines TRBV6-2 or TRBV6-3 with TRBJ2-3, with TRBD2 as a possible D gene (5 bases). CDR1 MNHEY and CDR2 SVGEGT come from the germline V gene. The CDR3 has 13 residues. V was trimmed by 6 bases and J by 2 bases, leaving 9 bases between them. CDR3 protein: CASRHDYTDTQYF. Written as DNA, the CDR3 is TGTGCCAGCAGACACGACTACACAGATACGCAGTATTTT.

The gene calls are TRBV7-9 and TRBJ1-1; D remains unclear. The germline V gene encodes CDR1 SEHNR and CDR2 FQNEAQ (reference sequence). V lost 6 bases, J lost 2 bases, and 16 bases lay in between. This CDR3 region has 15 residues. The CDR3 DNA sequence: TGTGCCAGCAGTCTAATAGGCGGGTACAACACTGAAGCTTTCTTT. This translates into CASSLIGGYNTEAFF.

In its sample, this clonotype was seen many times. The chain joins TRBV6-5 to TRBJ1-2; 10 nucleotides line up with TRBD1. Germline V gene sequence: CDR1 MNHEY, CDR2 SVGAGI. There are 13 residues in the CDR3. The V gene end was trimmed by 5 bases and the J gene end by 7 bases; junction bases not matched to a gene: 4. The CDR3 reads CASSAGTGVGYTF. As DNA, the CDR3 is TGTGCCAGCAGTGCCGGGACAGGGGTTGGCTACACCTTC.

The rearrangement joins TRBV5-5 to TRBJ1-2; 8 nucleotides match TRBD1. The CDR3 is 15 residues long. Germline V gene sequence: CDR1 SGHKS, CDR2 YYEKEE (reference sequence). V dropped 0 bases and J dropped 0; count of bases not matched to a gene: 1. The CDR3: CASSLEQGANYGYTF. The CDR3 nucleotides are TGTGCCAGCAGCTTGGAACAGGGGGCTAACTATGGCTACACCTTC.

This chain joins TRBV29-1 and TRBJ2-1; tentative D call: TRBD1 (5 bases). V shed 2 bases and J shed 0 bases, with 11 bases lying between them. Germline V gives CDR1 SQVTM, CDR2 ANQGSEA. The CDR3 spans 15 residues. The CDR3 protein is CSVERGRRSYNEQFF. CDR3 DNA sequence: TGCAGCGTTGAAAGGGGCAGGCGCTCCTACAATGAGCAGTTCTTC.

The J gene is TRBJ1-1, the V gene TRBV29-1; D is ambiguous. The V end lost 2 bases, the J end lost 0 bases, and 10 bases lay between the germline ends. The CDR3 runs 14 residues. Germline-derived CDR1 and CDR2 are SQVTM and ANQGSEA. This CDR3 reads CSVERRLMNTEAFF. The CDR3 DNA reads TGCAGCGTTGAACGACGCCTAATGAACACTGAAGCTTTCTTT.